This T cell receptor (beta chain) was sequenced during a study of CD8+ T cells in alopecia areata. Extraction and reverse transcription of RNA yielded cDNA as the sequencing template. Sequencing used immunoSEQ multiplex PCR; TCRdb keeps in-frame clones, though not all of them. The sample shows about 150,000 clones, about 51% of them seen only once. V gave up 2 bases and J gave up 9 bases, with 14 bases separating them. Germline V lookup: CDR1 SGHAT, CDR2 FQNNGV. The CDR3 is 15 residues long. The rearrangement uses TRBV11-2 and TRBJ1-6, with D unresolved. The sample consisted of CD8+ T cells sorted from blood, taken at week 0. The sequence was obtained from a human donor with alopecia areata. CDR3 residues: CASSLTRSAGSPLHF. Written as DNA, the CDR3 is TGTGCCAGCAGCTTAACGCGTTCCGCGGGTTCACCCCTCCACTTT. Drawing the rest from reference TRBV11-2 and TRBJ1-6, the complete variable domain is EAGVAQSPRYKIIEKRQSVAFWCNPISGHATLYWYQQILGQGPKLLIQFQNNGVVDDSQLPKDRFSAERLKGVDSTLKIQPAKLEDSAVYLCASSLTRSAGSPLHFGNGTRLTVT.